The TCR beta chain described here comes from a study of naive and memory T cell subsets. Notes on the study in general: TCR transcript changes with activation or differentiation may affect this RNA method.

TCR cDNA received a 3' ligated oligonucleotide that carried a UMI. RNA was extracted from 2 to 3 ml of whole blood of healthy adults. Input was about 1 to 1,100 ng of DNase-treated total RNA without cell sorting. Amplification of ligated cDNA took four PCR rounds with SP2 and nested alpha and beta constant primers. Blood and skin TCR RNA was reverse transcribed with alpha and beta constant primers. A single record per CDR3 protein comes from TCRdb applying MiXCR to the UMI-ligation and nested PCR reads. The data show tens of thousands of distinct CDR3 sequences, 5.2% seen once. In this sample, this clonotype turned up a few times. Its antigen is unidentified. The source is an adult in good health. Sequencing was carried out using blood.

CDR3 in DNA: TGTGCCAGCAGCTCCCGGATGGGGGAGTCGGGGCAGTACTTC. Residues: CASSSRMGESGQYF. The J gene is TRBJ2-7, the V gene TRBV7-2; D may be TRBD1 or TRBD2 (5 bases each). CDR1 and CDR2 from the germline V gene are SGHTA and FQGNSA. The ends were cut back, 4 bases at V and 9 bases at J, with 19 bases in the middle. This CDR3 has 14 amino acids.